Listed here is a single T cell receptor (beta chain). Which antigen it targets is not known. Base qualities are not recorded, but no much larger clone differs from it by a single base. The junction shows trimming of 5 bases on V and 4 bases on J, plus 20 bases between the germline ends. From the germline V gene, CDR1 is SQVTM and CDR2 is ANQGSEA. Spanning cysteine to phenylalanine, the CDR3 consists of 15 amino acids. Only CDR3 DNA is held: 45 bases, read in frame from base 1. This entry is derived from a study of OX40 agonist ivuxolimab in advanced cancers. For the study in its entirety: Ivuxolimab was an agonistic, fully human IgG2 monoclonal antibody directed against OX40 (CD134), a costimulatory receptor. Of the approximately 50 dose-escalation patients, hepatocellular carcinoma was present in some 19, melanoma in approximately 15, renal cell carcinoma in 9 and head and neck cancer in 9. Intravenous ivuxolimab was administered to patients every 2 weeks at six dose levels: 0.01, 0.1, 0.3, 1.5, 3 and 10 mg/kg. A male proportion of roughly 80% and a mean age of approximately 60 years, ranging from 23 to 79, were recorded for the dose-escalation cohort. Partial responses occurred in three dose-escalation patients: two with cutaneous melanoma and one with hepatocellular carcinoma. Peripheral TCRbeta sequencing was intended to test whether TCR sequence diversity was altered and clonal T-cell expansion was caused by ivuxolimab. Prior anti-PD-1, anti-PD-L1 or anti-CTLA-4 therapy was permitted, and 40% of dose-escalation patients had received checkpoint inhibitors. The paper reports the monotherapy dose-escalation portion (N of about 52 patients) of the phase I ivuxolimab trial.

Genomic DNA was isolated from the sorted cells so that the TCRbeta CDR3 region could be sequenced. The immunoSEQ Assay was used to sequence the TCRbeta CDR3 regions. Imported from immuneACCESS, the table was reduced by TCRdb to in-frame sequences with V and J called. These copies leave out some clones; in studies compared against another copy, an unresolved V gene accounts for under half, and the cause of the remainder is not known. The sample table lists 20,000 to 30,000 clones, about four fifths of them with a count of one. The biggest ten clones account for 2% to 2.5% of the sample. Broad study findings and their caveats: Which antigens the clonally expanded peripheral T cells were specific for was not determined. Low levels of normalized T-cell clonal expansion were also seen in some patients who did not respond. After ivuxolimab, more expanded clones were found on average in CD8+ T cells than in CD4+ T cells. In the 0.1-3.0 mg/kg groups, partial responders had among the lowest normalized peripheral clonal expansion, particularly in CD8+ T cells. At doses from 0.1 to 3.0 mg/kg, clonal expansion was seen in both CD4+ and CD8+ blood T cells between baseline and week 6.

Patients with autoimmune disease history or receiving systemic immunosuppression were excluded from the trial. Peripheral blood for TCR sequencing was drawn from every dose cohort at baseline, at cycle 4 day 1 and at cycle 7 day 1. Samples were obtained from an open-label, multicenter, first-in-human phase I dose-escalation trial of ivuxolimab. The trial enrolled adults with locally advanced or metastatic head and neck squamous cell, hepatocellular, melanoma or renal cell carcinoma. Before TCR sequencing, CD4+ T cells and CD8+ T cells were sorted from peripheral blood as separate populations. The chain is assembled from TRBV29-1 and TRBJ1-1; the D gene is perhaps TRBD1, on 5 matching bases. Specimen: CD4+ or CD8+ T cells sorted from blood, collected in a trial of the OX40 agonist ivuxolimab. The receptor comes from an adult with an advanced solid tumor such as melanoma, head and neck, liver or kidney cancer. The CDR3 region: CSVQNLWGGGTEAFF. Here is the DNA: TGCAGCGTTCAGAATCTATGGGGTGGGGGCACTGAAGCTTTCTTT. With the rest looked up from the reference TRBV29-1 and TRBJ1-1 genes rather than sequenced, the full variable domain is SAVISQKPSRDICQRGTSLTIQCQVDSQVTMMFWYRQQPGQSLTLIATANQGSEATYESGFVIDKFPISRPNLTFSTLTVSNMSPEDSSIYLCSVQNLWGGGTEAFFGQGTRLTVV.